The source of this T cell receptor (beta chain) is a study of blood T cell repertoires in COVID-19 (dated by TCRdb to about 2020). Looking at the study overall: Samples covering the acute and convalescent phases of COVID-19 were provided by collaborators in the United States, Italy and Spain. The prospective study material was composed of cDNA or gDNA derived from T cells, B-cell-depleted T cells, or PBMCs. Deeply sampled blood TCRbeta repertoires from subjects exposed to, actively infected with, or recovered from COVID-19 were included in the dataset. A freely available public database, intended as a resource for researchers studying the immune response to SARS-CoV-2, is where the repertoires were released. The samples were drawn from two sources: the first 160 participants of the ongoing ImmuneRACE study, and 1,254 subjects contributed by 6 global collaborators. The sample metadata nearly always contained a de-identified subject ID, COVID-19 status, age in years and sex. Where available, HLA class I and class II types were obtained from metadata supplied by the sample provider rather than from assay-based typing.

The paper's findings and limits, for the study overall: Clinical and demographic metadata were provided uncurated, with the amount varying by source and participant.

Participants in the prospective study were aged roughly 18 to 100 years, lived in under 30 United States geographic areas, and enrolled through a virtual design. In the prospective study, cohorts were assigned on the basis of participant-reported clinical history obtained from a screening survey and a study questionnaire. ImmuneRACE Cohort 3 recovered participants were defined by two consecutive negative NP/OP PCR tests, healthcare professional clearance, or symptom resolution. Each participant in the prospective study had whole blood, serum and a nasopharyngeal or oropharyngeal swab collected by mobile phlebotomists. Over a roughly 2-month period, participants in the prospective study had the option of providing additional blood draws and questionnaires. Before DNA extraction, blood samples from the prospective study were shipped at room temperature or frozen. The junction shows trimming of 6 bases on V and 4 bases on J, plus 10 bases between the germline ends. Based on the germline V gene, the CDR1 and CDR2 sequences are SGDLS and YYNGEE. The CDR3 numbers 12 residues from cysteine through phenylalanine. The DNA shown is the 36-base CDR3, in frame from base 1.

TCRbeta CDR3 regions were amplified from genomic DNA by means of the immunoSEQ Assay, a bias-controlled multiplex PCR. Per the source publication's procedure: The number of nucleated cells in each sample was estimated from the amplification of reference gene primers within the assay. Sequence reads were collapsed and filtered to measure the absolute abundance of every unique TCRbeta CDR3 rearrangement. For each sample, productive Simpson clonality was calculated as the square root of Simpson's diversity index across productive rearrangements. This is the immuneACCESS table as TCRdb keeps it, with only in-frame sequences that have V and J called. A part of the clones is gone; compared with another copy, unresolved V genes explain less than half, and the rest is unexplained. V and J calls and clone size are given by that table; D and trimming were obtained from the DNA. The sample includes roughly 280,000 clones, with approximately 92% observed a single time. The ten largest clones capture over 2% of the sample.

Concerning this clone: Its specific antigen is unknown. Nothing much larger sits one base from this clone, and base qualities are not available.

Input material: PBMCs or T cells enriched from blood (not recorded which). The receptor chain draws on TRBV9 and TRBJ1-2; the D gene is perhaps TRBD1, from 5 matching bases. The source of this sequence is a woman between 18 and 30 years old who had recovered from COVID-19. The DNA reads as follows: TGTGCCAGCATGGGGGGTATCTATGGCTACACCTTC. The resulting protein is CASMGGIYGYTF.